The 14 T cell receptor beta chains presented below share a single source sample, sequenced in a study of T cell changes during pregnancy in multiple sclerosis. Clones were sequenced by immunoSEQ multiplex PCR, and TCRdb holds only the in-frame ones, with some missing. This table holds about 77,000 clones, approximately 91% found once. The material sequenced was peripheral blood, taken before pregnancy. The receptors here all came from a female donor with multiple sclerosis, enrolled in a pregnancy study.

In regard to this clone: This sample includes further DNA sequences coding for the same CDR3. V is TRBV30 and J is TRBJ1-5, with 7 nucleotides matching TRBD1. CDR3 size: 13 residues. V lost 3 bases to trimming and J lost 5 bases; unmatched junction nucleotides: 4. From germline, CDR1 is GTSNPN and CDR2 SVGIG (reference sequence). CDR3 region: CAWSVQGDQPQHF. The CDR3 DNA is TGTGCCTGGAGCGTCCAGGGGGATCAGCCCCAGCATTTT.

The rearrangement links TRBV7-9 to TRBJ2-2; D call uncertain. V was cut by 2 bases and J by 1 base, with 5 bases left in between. The CDR3 sequence is 14 residues long. Germline V gene data show CDR1 as SEHNR and CDR2 as FQNEAQ (reference sequence). The CDR3 loop reads CASSLLRNTGELFF. For the CDR3, the DNA is TGTGCCAGCAGCTTACTTAGGAACACCGGGGAGCTGTTTTTT.

The CDR3 coding sequence is TGTGCCAGCTCGCAGGGACAGGGCTACGAGCAGTACTTC. As protein: CASSQGQGYEQYF. This chain uses TRBV18 with TRBJ2-7, with 9 bases matching TRBD1. The germline CDR1 and CDR2 sequences are KGHSH and LQKENI. V was clipped by 6 bases and J by 3 bases; unmatched bases: 3. This CDR3 is built from 13 residues. Looking up the rest from reference TRBV18 and TRBJ2-7 gives the full variable domain: NAGVMQNPRHLVRRRGQEARLRCSPMKGHSHVYWYRQLPEEGLKFMVYLQKENIIDESGMPKERFSAEFPKEGPSILRIQQVVRGDSAAYFCASSQGQGYEQYFGPGTRLTVT.

The chain is built from TRBV5-1 and TRBJ1-1; weak D call: TRBD1 (6 bases). Germline CDR1 reads SGHRS; CDR2 reads YFSETQ. The V and J ends lost 0 bases and 0 bases respectively, with 24 bases between them. There are 20 residues in the CDR3. CDR3 coding DNA: TGCGCCAGCAGCTTGGTTCGGAGACAGGATGAAATATTCTTGAACACTGAAGCTTTCTTT. Encoded protein: CASSLVRRQDEIFLNTEAFF.

The V gene is TRBV7-6, the J gene TRBJ2-5, with D maybe TRBD1 (7 bases). This CDR3 is 16 amino acids long. V was clipped by 2 bases and J by 5 bases, with 18 bases between them. CDR1 and CDR2 (germline): SGHVS, FNYEAQ. DNA of the CDR3: TGTGCCAGCAGCTTATCCGGGTGGACAGGAGGGGAGACCCAGTACTTC. Translated, it gives CASSLSGWTGGETQYF.

This clone turned up a few times. This chain uses TRBV9 with TRBJ2-3, with D unclear. V was trimmed by 0 bases and J by 13 bases, leaving 18 bases between them. The CDR3 consists of 14 residues. Germline lookup yields CDR1 SGDLS and CDR2 YYNGEE. The DNA for the CDR3 is TGTGCCAGCAGCGTAGCCCTTAGCTTAACCCCCGAGTATTTT. Residues: CASSVALSLTPEYF.

This chain connects TRBV28 to TRBJ2-3; D is perhaps TRBD1 (5 bases). The CDR3 has 17 residues. Trimming removed 5 bases from V and 2 bases from J, with 20 bases in between. Germline CDR1 is MDHEN and CDR2 is SYDVKM. The CDR3 nucleotides read TGTGCCAGCAGTCCAAGGCTGGGGCAGGGCTACACAGATACGCAGTATTTT. Its translation is CASSPRLGQGYTDTQYF.

The table lists this clone with a few counts. This chain links TRBV4-1 with TRBJ1-2; weak D call: TRBD1 (6 bases). Germline values: CDR1 MGHRA, CDR2 YSYEKL. The CDR3 runs to 14 residues. Trimming cost V 2 bases and J 0 bases, with 7 bases left between them. The CDR3 sequence is CASSQRDTNYGYTF. As DNA, the CDR3 is TGCGCCAGCAGCCAACGGGACACTAACTATGGCTACACCTTC.

The chain has TRBV28 and TRBJ1-5, with a weak D call TRBD1 (6 bases). The CDR3 runs to 13 residues. Per the germline V gene, CDR1 is MDHEN and CDR2 is SYDVKM. V lost 6 bases and J lost 5, with 11 bases in between. Here the CDR3 reads CASRGAFHQPQHF. DNA of the CDR3: TGTGCCAGCAGGGGGGCGTTCCATCAGCCCCAGCATTTT. The full variable domain, completed using reference TRBV28 and TRBJ1-5, is DVKVTQSSRYLVKRTGEKVFLECVQDMDHENMFWYRQDPGLGLRLIYFSYDVKMKEKGDIPEGYSVSREKKERFSLILESASTNQTSMYLCASRGAFHQPQHFGDGTRLSIL.

The chain has TRBV19 and TRBJ1-1; tentative D call: TRBD1 (6 bases). Trimming removed 6 bases at V and 8 bases at J, with 16 bases between. CDR3 size: 13 residues. Germline CDR1 LNHDA, CDR2 SQIVND (reference sequence). CDR3 amino acids: CASSGWGHLEAFF. The CDR3 DNA follows: TGTGCCAGTAGCGGGTGGGGGCACCTAGAAGCTTTCTTT.

V usage is TRBV6-1 and J usage is TRBJ2-1, with 9 bases fitting TRBD2. Trimming at V came to 0 bases and at J to 10 bases, leaving 10 bases not matched to a gene. Germline V gene sequence: CDR1 MNHNS, CDR2 SASEGT. This CDR3 comprises 16 residues. CDR3 sequence reads: CASSEAGLAGVREQFF. The CDR3 bases are TGTGCCAGCAGTGAAGCGGGGTTAGCGGGGGTTCGGGAGCAGTTCTTC.

The chain joins TRBV7-9 to TRBJ1-4, with a weak D call TRBD1 (5 bases). Trimming took off 5 bases at V and 7 bases at J, with 14 bases between the two ends. The CDR3 runs 14 residues. CDR1 is SEHNR, CDR2 FQNEAQ, per germline (reference sequence). CDR3 sequence: CASSPRALGEKLFF. The CDR3 nucleotides read TGTGCCAGCAGCCCCAGGGCGTTAGGTGAAAAACTGTTTTTT.

This chain uses TRBV5-1 with TRBJ2-2, with 10 bases that match TRBD1. CDR1 and CDR2 from the germline V gene are SGHRS and YFSETQ. CDR3 size: 14 residues. Losses at the gene ends were 4 bases for V and 6 bases for J; bases not matched to a gene: 3. CDR3 bases: TGCGCCAGCAGCCTCGGGACAGGGGCCGGGGAGCTGTTTTTT. This sequence encodes CASSLGTGAGELFF.

V and J are TRBV28 and TRBJ1-2; D is unclear. This CDR3 is 12 amino acids long. Between the trimmed V and J ends, which lost 1 base and 6 bases, there was a span of 6 bases. Germline V CDR1 and CDR2: MDHEN, SYDVKM. The CDR3 is CASSLSGHGYTF. CDR3 nucleotides: TGTGCCAGCAGTTTATCGGGTCATGGCTACACCTTC.